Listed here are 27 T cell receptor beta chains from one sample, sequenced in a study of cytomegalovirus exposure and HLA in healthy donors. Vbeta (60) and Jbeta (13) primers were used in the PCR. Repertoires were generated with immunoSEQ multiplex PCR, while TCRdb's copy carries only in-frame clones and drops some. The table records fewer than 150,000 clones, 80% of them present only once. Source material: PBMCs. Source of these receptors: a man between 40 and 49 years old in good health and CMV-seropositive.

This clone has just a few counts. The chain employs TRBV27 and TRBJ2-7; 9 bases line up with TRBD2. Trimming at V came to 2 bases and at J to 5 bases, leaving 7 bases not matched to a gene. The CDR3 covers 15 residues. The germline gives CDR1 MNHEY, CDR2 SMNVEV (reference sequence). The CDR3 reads CASSLAGGRTNEQYF. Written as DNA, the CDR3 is TGTGCCAGCAGTTTAGCGGGGGGGCGCACCAACGAGCAGTACTTC.

CDR3 in DNA: TGTGCCTGGAGCGATCACAGGGGGCGCCTCAATGAGCAGTTCTTC. Residues: CAWSDHRGRLNEQFF. The V call is TRBV30, the J call TRBJ2-1; 9 bases match TRBD1. The CDR3 is 15 residues long. With V trimmed by 3 bases and J by 6 bases, 9 bases remained unmatched. Germline V gene data show CDR1 as GTSNPN and CDR2 as SVGIG (reference sequence).

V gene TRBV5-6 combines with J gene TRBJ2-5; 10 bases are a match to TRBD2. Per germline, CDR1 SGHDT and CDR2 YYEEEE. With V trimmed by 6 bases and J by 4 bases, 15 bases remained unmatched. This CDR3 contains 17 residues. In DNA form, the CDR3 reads TGTGCCAGCATCGAGACGGCTAGCGGGAGCCTAGGAGAGACCCAGTACTTC. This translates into CASIETASGSLGETQYF. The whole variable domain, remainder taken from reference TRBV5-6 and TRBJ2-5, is DAGVTQSPTHLIKTRGQQVTLRCSPKSGHDTVSWYQQALGQGPQFIFQYYEEEERQRGNFPDRFSGHQFPNYSSELNVNALLLGDSALYLCASIETASGSLGETQYFGPGTRLLVL.

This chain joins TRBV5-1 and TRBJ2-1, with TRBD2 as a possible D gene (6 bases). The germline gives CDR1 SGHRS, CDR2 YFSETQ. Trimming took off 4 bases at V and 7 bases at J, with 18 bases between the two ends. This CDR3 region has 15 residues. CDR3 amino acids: CASSPQTSRGNEQFF. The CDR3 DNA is TGCGCCAGCAGCCCACAGACTAGTAGAGGAAATGAGCAGTTCTTC. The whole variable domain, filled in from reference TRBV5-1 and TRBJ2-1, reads KAGVTQTPRYLIKTRGQQVTLSCSPISGHRSVSWYQQTPGQGLQFLFEYFSETQRNKGNFPGRFSGRQFSNSRSEMNVSTLELGDSALYLCASSPQTSRGNEQFFGPGTRLTVL.

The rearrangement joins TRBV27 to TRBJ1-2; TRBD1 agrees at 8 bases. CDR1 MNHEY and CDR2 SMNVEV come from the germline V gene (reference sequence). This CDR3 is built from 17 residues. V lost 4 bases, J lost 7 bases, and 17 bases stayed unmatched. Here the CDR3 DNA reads TGTGCCAGCAGTTCCTATATTAGACAGGGGCAGGGGGGTGGCTACACCTTC. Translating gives CASSSYIRQGQGGGYTF.

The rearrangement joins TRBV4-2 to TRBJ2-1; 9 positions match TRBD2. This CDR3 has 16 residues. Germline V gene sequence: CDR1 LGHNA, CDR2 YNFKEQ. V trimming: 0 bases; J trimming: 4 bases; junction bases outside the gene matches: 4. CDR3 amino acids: CASSQEPTSGYNEQFF. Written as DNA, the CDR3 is TGTGCCAGCAGCCAAGAACCGACTAGCGGATACAATGAGCAGTTCTTC.

CDR3 DNA: TGCGCCAGCAGTCTTCCGGGACAGGTCTACGAGCAGTACTTC. It yields the protein CASSLPGQVYEQYF. V is TRBV5-1 and J is TRBJ2-5; TRBD1 matches 8 bases. The last part of the DNA fits TRBJ2-7 better; the J call may be wrong. CDR1 SGHRS and CDR2 YFSETQ come from the germline V gene. The CDR3 length is 14 residues.

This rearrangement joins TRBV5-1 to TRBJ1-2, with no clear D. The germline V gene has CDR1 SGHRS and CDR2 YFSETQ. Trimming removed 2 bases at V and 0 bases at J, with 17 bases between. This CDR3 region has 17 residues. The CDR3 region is CASSFYPVQATNYGYTF. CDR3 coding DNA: TGCGCCAGCAGCTTTTACCCCGTTCAGGCGACTAACTATGGCTACACCTTC.

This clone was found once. This chain's CDR3 is CAISPGTEINQPQHF. The CDR3, as DNA: TGTGCCATCAGTCCCGGGACAGAAATCAATCAGCCCCAGCATTTT. The J gene is TRBJ1-5, the V gene TRBV10-3, with 7 bases fitting TRBD1. CDR3 length equals 15 residues. V was pared by 5 bases and J by 3 bases, with 7 bases of the junction left unmatched. The V gene's germline CDR1 is ENHRY and CDR2 SYGVKD.

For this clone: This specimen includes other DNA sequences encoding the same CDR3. The CDR3 reads CASSLAPGGGTEAFF. The CDR3 DNA reads TGTGCCAGCAGCTTAGCCCCGGGTGGGGGGACTGAAGCTTTCTTT. This chain connects TRBV7-2 to TRBJ1-1, with D perhaps matching TRBD1 (5 bases). Germline CDR1 SGHTA, CDR2 FQGNSA. This CDR3 has 15 amino acids. V shed 0 bases and J shed 5 bases, with 13 bases lying between them.

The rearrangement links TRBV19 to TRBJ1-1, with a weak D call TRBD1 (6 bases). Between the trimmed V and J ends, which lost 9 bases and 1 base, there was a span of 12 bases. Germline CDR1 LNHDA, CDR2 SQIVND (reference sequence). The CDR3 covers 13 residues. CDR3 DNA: TGTGCCAGCACCGACAGGCCGAACACTGAAGCTTTCTTT. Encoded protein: CASTDRPNTEAFF.

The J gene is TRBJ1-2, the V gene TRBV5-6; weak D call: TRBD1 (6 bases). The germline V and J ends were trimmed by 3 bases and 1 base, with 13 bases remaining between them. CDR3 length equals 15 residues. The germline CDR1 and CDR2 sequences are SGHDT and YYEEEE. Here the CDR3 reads CASSSGTSNNYGYTF. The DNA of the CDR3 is TGTGCCAGCAGCTCCGGGACAAGTAATAACTATGGCTACACCTTC.

The CDR3 nucleotides read TGTGCCAGTAGTATACGGGAGAGAACTGAAGCTTTCTTT. It encodes CASSIRERTEAFF. The V and J genes are TRBV19 and TRBJ1-1; D call uncertain. Trimming left V 2 bases short and J 5 bases short, with 9 bases between. Germline loops: CDR1 LNHDA, CDR2 SQIVND (reference sequence). The CDR3 is 13 amino acids. The variable domain in full, completed from reference TRBV19 and TRBJ1-1, reads DGGITQSPKYLFRKEGQNVTLSCEQNLNHDAMYWYRQDPGQGLRLIYYSQIVNDFQKGDIAEGYSVSREKKESFPLTVTSAQKNPTAFYLCASSIRERTEAFFGQGTRLTVV.

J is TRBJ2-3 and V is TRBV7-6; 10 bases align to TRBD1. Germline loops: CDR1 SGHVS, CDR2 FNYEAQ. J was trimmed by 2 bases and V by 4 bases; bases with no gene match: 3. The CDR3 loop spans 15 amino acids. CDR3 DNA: TGTGCCAGCAGCTCGGGACAGGGGCTCACAGATACGCAGTATTTT. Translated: CASSSGQGLTDTQYF.

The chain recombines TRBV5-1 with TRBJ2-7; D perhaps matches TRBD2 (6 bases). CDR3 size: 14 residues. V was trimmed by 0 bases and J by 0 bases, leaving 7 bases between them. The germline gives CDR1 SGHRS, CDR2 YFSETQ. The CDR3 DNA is TGCGCCAGCAGCTTGGGGGGGGTCTCCTACGAGCAGTACTTC. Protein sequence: CASSLGGVSYEQYF.

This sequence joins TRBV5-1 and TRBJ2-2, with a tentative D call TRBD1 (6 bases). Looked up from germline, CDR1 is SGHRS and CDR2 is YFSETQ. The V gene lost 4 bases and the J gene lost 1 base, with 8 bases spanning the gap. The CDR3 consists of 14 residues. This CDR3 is CASSTGQNTGELFF. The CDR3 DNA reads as TGCGCCAGCAGCACGGGACAGAACACCGGGGAGCTGTTTTTT.

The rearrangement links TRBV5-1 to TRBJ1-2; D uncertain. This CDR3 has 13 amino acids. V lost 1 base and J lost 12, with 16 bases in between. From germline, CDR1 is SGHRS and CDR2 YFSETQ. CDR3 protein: CASSLTTAGAHTF. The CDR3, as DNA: TGCGCCAGCAGCTTGACCACTGCTGGAGCCCACACCTTC.

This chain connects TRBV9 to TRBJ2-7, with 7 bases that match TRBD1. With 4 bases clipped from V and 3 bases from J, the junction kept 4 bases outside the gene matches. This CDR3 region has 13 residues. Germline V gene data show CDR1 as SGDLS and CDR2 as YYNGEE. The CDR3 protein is CASSPRDSYEQYF. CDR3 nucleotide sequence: TGTGCCAGCAGCCCCCGGGACAGCTACGAGCAGTACTTC.

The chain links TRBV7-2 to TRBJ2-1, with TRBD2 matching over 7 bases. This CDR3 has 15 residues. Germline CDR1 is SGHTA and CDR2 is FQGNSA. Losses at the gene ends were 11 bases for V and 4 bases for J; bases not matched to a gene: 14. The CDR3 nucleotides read TGTGCCTCAGAAGAAGGGCTAGCGGAATACAATGAGCAGTTCTTC. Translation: CASEEGLAEYNEQFF.

The DNA of the CDR3 is TGCGCCAGCAGCCAACCGGGACAGGGTGGCAACGAGCAGTACTTC. Translating gives CASSQPGQGGNEQYF. The chain carries TRBV4-1 and TRBJ2-7; 9 bases are a match to TRBD1. Germline loops: CDR1 MGHRA, CDR2 YSYEKL. The V and J ends lost 2 bases and 5 bases, in that order; junction bases with no gene match: 7. The CDR3 is made up of 15 amino acids.

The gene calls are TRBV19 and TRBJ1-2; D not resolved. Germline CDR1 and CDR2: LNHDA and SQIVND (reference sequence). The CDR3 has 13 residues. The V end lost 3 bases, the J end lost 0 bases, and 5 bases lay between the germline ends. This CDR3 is CASSIHSNYGYTF. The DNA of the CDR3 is TGTGCCAGTAGTATCCATTCTAACTATGGCTACACCTTC. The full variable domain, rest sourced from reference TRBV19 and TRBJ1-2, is DGGITQSPKYLFRKEGQNVTLSCEQNLNHDAMYWYRQDPGQGLRLIYYSQIVNDFQKGDIAEGYSVSREKKESFPLTVTSAQKNPTAFYLCASSIHSNYGYTFGSGTRLTVV.

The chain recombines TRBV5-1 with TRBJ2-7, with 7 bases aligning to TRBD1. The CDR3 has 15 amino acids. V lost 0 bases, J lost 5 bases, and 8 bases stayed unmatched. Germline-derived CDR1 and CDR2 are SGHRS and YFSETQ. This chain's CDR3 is CASSLAATGFNEQYF. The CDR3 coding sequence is TGCGCCAGCAGCTTGGCGGCGACAGGGTTCAACGAGCAGTACTTC.

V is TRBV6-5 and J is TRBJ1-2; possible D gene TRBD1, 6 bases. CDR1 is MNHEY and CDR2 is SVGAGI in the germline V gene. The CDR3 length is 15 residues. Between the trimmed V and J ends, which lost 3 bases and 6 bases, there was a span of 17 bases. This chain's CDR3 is CASSYDWGRGDGYTF. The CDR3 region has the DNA TGTGCCAGCAGTTATGACTGGGGGCGGGGGGATGGCTACACCTTC.

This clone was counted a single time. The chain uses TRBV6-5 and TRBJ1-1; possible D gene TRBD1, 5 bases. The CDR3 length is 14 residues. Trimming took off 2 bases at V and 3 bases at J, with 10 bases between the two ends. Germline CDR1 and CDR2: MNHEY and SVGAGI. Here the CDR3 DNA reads TGTGCCAGCAGTTACGAGGACACCTACACTGAAGCTTTCTTT. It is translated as CASSYEDTYTEAFF.

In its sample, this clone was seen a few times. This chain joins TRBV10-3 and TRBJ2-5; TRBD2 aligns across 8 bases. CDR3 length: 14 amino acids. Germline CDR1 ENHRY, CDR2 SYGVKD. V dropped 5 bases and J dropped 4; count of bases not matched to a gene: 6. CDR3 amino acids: CAISRGTSGETQYF. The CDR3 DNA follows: TGTGCCATCAGTCGGGGGACTAGTGGAGAGACCCAGTACTTC.

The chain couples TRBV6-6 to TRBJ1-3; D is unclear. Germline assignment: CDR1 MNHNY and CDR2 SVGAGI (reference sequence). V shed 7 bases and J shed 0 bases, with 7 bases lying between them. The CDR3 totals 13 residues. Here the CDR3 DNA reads TGTGCCAGCACTAAGAGCTCTGGAAACACCATATATTTT. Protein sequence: CASTKSSGNTIYF.

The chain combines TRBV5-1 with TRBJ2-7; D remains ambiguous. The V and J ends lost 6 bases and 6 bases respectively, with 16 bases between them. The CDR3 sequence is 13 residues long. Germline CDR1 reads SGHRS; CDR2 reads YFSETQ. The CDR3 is CASTPPASSEQYF. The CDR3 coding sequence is TGCGCCAGCACCCCCCCGGCTAGTTCCGAGCAGTACTTC.